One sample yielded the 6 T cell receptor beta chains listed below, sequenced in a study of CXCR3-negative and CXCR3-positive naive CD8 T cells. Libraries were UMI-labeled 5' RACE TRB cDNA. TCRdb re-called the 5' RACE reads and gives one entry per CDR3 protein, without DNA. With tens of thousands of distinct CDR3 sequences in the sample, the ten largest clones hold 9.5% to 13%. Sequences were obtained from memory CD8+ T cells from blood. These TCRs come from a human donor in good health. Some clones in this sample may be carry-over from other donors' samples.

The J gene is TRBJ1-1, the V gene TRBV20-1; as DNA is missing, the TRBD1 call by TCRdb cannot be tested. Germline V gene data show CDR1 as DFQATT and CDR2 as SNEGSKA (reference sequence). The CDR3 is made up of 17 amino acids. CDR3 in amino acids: CSARDLFSVGGNTEAFF.

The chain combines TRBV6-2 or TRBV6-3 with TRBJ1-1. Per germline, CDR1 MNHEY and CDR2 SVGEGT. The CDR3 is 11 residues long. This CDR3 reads CASRTNTEAFF.

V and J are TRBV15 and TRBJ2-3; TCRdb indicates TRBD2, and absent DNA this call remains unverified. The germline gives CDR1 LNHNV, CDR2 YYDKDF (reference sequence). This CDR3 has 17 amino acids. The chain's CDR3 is CATSRLPGTHGTDTQYF.

CDR3 protein: CASSKWTESYYNEQFF. This chain joins TRBV5-6 and TRBJ2-1. The CDR3 runs to 16 residues. The germline gives CDR1 SGHDT, CDR2 YYEEEE.

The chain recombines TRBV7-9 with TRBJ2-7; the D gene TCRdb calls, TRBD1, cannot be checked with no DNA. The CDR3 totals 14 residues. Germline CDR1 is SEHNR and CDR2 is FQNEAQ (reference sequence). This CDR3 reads CASSSTGGDFEQYF.

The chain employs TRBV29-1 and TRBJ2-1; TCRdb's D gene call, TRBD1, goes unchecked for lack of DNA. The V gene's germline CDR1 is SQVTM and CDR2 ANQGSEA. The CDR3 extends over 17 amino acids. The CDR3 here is CSVGPGQPLFTINEQFF.